The T cell receptor (beta chain) under discussion was sequenced for a study of blood T cells in healthy people across ages. Germline V gene data show CDR1 as LNHDA and CDR2 as SQIVND (reference sequence). The CDR3 spans 14 residues. Trimming removed 6 bases at V and 2 bases at J, with 13 bases between. Concerning this clonotype itself: Its matching antigen is unknown.

Primers used in a second PCR of roughly 6 to 12 cycles were a sample-barcoded 5' primer and a J-beta primer mix. Every cDNA was tagged by a template-switch adaptor with 12 random nucleotides. Each CDR3 protein gets one entry after TCRdb re-called the 5' RACE reads with MiXCR. The sample lists hundreds of thousands of distinct CDR3 sequences, 22% seen once, with about 20% in the top ten. General study results and limits: Whereas aged donors had fewer naive CD4+ cells, long-lived donors had more of them and higher diversity. Correlation between TCR beta diversity and naive T cell percentage was strong.

The chain employs TRBV19 and TRBJ1-2; the D gene is possibly TRBD1 (6 bases). Sequenced sample: blood. The receptor was isolated from a man in his 70s in good health. CDR3 sequence (DNA): TGTGCCAGTAGGCTAGGAGGACAGAACTATGGCTACACCTTC. Its translation is CASRLGGQNYGYTF.